This TCR beta chain was documented in a study of OX40 agonist ivuxolimab in advanced cancers. Across the study: The patients' treatment was ivuxolimab, an agonistic anti-OX40 (CD134) antibody. Points from the study as a whole: Clonal expansion among partial responders at 0.1-3.0 mg/kg ranked near the lowest.

Germline loops: CDR1 MNHEY, CDR2 SMNVEV (reference sequence). Trimming cost V 7 bases and J 4 bases, with 17 bases left between them. CDR3 length equals 15 residues. In regard to this clone: Its specificity is unknown.

Assay: immunoSEQ multiplex PCR; the TCRdb copy retains only in-frame clones and omits some. The sample has fewer than 120,000 clones, about 92% seen once; the top ten hold less than 0.3%. Source: CD4+ or CD8+ T cells sorted from blood, taken in a trial of the OX40 agonist ivuxolimab. V usage is TRBV27 and J usage is TRBJ1-5; D remains unclear. The clonotype comes from an adult with an advanced solid tumor such as melanoma, head and neck, liver or kidney cancer. The CDR3 coding sequence is TGTGCCAGCACCTCATTATCTCAGCGTAATCAGCCCCAGCATTTT. Translated, it gives CASTSLSQRNQPQHF.